Below, 10 T cell receptor beta chains from the same sample are listed, as sequenced in a study of cytomegalovirus exposure and HLA in healthy donors. Produced via immunoSEQ multiplex PCR; TCRdb's table is partial and in-frame only. The data contain 260,000 or so clones, roughly 88% of them singletons. Input material: PBMCs. All receptors derive from a woman in her late teens or twenties in good health and CMV-seronegative.

This clone has only one observation. The gene calls are TRBV6-6 and TRBJ1-5; D is unresolved. This CDR3 is 12 amino acids long. V gave up 11 bases and J gave up 4 bases, with 12 bases separating them. CDR1 is MNHNY, CDR2 SVGAGI, per germline (reference sequence). The CDR3 DNA reads TGTGCCGTCGGGGAAGAGAATCAGCCCCAGCATTTT. Amino acid sequence: CAVGEENQPQHF.

The V and J genes are TRBV2 and TRBJ2-5; TRBD2 aligns across 7 bases. Germline V gives CDR1 SNHLY, CDR2 FYNNEI. This CDR3 spans 18 amino acids. J lost 2 bases, V lost 2 bases, and 14 bases had no gene match. The CDR3 sequence: CASSESGASGRQQETQYF. The CDR3 DNA reads as TGTGCCAGCAGTGAATCTGGCGCTAGCGGTAGACAACAAGAGACCCAGTACTTC.

This rearrangement joins TRBV6-5 to TRBJ1-1, with D tentatively TRBD1 (5 bases). V dropped 5 bases and J dropped 4 bases, with 14 bases sitting between them. Germline V gene data show CDR1 as MNHEY and CDR2 as SVGAGI. The CDR3 length is 14 residues. CDR3 sequence: CASSPRGGSTEAFF. Written as DNA, the CDR3 is TGTGCCAGCAGTCCTCGGGGGGGATCCACTGAAGCTTTCTTT.

The rearrangement joins TRBV11-1 to TRBJ2-7; D possibly corresponds to TRBD1 (7 bases). The V end was cut by 4 bases, the J end by 3 bases, with 13 bases between. From germline, CDR1 is SGHAT and CDR2 FQDESV (reference sequence). CDR3 length equals 14 residues. Here the CDR3 DNA reads TGTGCCAGCAGCTCGGCGGGACAGCTCTACGAGCAGTACTTC. It codes for CASSSAGQLYEQYF.

The rearrangement links TRBV27 to TRBJ1-2; unclear D gene. The germline CDR1 and CDR2 sequences are MNHEY and SMNVEV (reference sequence). The CDR3 has 14 residues. Trimming stripped 3 bases from V and 0 bases from J, with 8 bases between. This CDR3 is CASSLEGSNYGYTF. The CDR3 DNA reads TGTGCCAGCAGTTTGGAGGGCTCTAACTATGGCTACACCTTC.

In DNA form, the CDR3 reads TGTGCCAGCAGCCAAGATTGGAGGATTTACAATGAGCAGTTCTTC. Translating it yields CASSQDWRIYNEQFF. The V call is TRBV4-2, the J call TRBJ2-1, with TRBD2 as a possible D gene (5 bases). V was clipped by 0 bases and J by 4 bases, with 10 bases between them. Germline V CDR1 and CDR2: LGHNA, YNFKEQ. This CDR3 region has 15 residues.

A word on this clone: The sample carries other DNA sequences with the same CDR3. V usage is TRBV9 and J usage is TRBJ1-1; D perhaps matches TRBD1 (6 bases). CDR3 length: 14 amino acids. Germline CDR1 reads SGDLS; CDR2 reads YYNGEE. V was shortened by 3 bases and J by 2 bases, with 11 bases between the two germline ends. The CDR3 spells CASSADRLNTEAFF. The CDR3 bases are TGTGCCAGCAGCGCGGACAGACTAAACACTGAAGCTTTCTTT.

J is TRBJ2-7 and V is TRBV5-6, with 10 bases aligning to TRBD2. The CDR3 runs 19 residues. Germline-derived CDR1 and CDR2 are SGHDT and YYEEEE. J was trimmed by 3 bases and V by 3 bases; bases with no gene match: 18. The CDR3: CASSSFSGRSSPINYEQYF. Here the CDR3 DNA reads TGTGCCAGCAGCTCCTTTAGCGGGAGGTCCAGCCCAATTAACTACGAGCAGTACTTC.

In this sample, this clone turned up once. This chain uses TRBV30 with TRBJ1-4; 9 bases are shared with TRBD1. V lost 2 bases and J lost 0; bases outside the gene matches: 7. This CDR3 has 17 amino acids. Germline-derived CDR1 and CDR2 are GTSNPN and SVGIG (reference sequence). The chain's CDR3 is CAWSPGQGRATNEKLFF. Here the CDR3 DNA reads TGTGCCTGGAGTCCCGGACAGGGGAGAGCAACTAATGAAAAACTGTTTTTT.

The CDR3 DNA reads as TGTGCCAGCAGCGAACAGGGCTTGCGAACTAATGAAAAACTGTTTTTT. Protein: CASSEQGLRTNEKLFF. This chain links TRBV5-4 with TRBJ1-4, with D possibly being TRBD1 (6 bases). This CDR3 has 16 amino acids. In germline, CDR1 is SGHNT, CDR2 YYREEE (reference sequence). Trimming took off 4 bases at V and 1 base at J, with 14 bases between the two ends.